This T cell receptor beta chain appears in the sequencing data of a study of cytomegalovirus exposure and HLA in healthy donors. Concerning this clone itself: Its specificity is unknown.

This CDR3 has 15 residues. V trimming: 3 bases; J trimming: 4 bases; junction bases outside the gene matches: 7. The germline V gene has CDR1 LNHDA and CDR2 SQIVND (reference sequence). Amplification used 60 Vbeta primers and 13 Jbeta primers. Produced via immunoSEQ multiplex PCR; TCRdb's table is partial and in-frame only. The sample carries some 160,000 clones, around three quarters recorded once. Study-wide findings and caveats: Cytomegalovirus-associated status was assigned to about 170 TCR beta chains. In a later analysis, CMV-associated beta chains were mostly HLA-associated, it appeared. Later on, an analysis found that several of the most significant clusters appeared to be linked to common viral pathogens, which included parvovirus B19.

The gene calls are TRBV19 and TRBJ2-3; 7 nucleotides agree with TRBD2. The source of this sequence is a middle-aged man in good health and CMV-seronegative. The sequencing input was PBMCs. The DNA for the CDR3 is TGTGCCAGTAGTATCGTGGACGGGAGGTCAGATACGCAGTATTTT. Translation gives CASSIVDGRSDTQYF.